This T cell receptor (beta chain) is drawn from a study of regulatory T cells in long-lasting Graves disease. Study-level findings and limits: Clonotypes that were public and shared totalled fewer than 3,500 in persistent patients versus over 800 in new patients.

Regarding time point: persistent/refractory GD, antithyroid drugs over 5 years with positive TRAb. PBMC-derived RNA was used for the TCR library. Investigators report Graves' disease was diagnosed under American Thyroid Association guidelines. This clonotype occurred a few times. The antigen remains unidentified. The V gene lost 3 bases and the J gene lost 7 bases, with 15 bases spanning the gap. CDR1 SEHNR and CDR2 FQNEAQ come from the germline V gene (reference sequence). The CDR3 consists of 14 residues. With iRepertoire HTBI primers and Arm-PCR of CDR3 regions, TCR beta libraries were built. TCRdb re-derived calls from the multiplex PCR reads in MiXCR, one entry per CDR3 protein. The sample has around 510,000 distinct CDR3 sequences, around 20% seen once; the top ten hold 7% to 9.5%.

The source is a female donor with Graves disease. Material: peripheral blood mononuclear cells (PBMCs), obtained when the disease was refractory, from a patient treated with antithyroid drugs. This chain joins TRBV7-9 and TRBJ1-2; TRBD1 is a possible D gene (5 bases). This chain's CDR3 is CASSFTGGLAGYTF. Written as DNA, the CDR3 is TGTGCCAGCAGCTTCACGGGGGGTCTAGCTGGCTACACCTTC.